This TCR beta chain is from a study of T cell clones after liver transplantation. Broader study findings: Circulating graft-donor-reactive CD4 TCRbeta sequences fell significantly post-transplant in 5 of 8 subjects.

V lost 2 bases, J lost 4 bases, and 8 bases lay in between. The CDR3 contains 13 residues. Germline V gene sequence: CDR1 MDHEN, CDR2 SYDVKM. Clones were read by immunoSEQ multiplex PCR, and TCRdb kept only the in-frame ones, dropping some. The table has 70,000 to 85,000 clones, roughly 80% seen once. To note about this clone: Its specificity is not known.

The clonotype originates from a human donor who received a liver transplant. The sequenced sample was CD4+ T cells from blood, obtained before liver transplant. J is TRBJ2-5 and V is TRBV28; no definite D call. The CDR3 coding sequence is TGTGCCAGCAGTTTAAGCGAGGTAGAGACCCAGTACTTC. This sequence encodes CASSLSEVETQYF.